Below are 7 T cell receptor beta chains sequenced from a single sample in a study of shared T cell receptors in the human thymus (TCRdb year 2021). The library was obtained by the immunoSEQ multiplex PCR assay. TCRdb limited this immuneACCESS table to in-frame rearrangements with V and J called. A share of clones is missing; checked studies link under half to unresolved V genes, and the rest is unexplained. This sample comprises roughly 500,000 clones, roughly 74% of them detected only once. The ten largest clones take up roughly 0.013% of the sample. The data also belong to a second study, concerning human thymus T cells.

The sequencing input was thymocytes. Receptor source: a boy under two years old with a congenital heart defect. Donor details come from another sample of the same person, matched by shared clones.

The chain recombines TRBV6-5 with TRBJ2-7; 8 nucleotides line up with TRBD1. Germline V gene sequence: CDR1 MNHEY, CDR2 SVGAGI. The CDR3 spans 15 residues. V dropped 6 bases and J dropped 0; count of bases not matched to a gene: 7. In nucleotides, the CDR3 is TGTGCCAGCAGCCCGGGACAGGAACCCTCCTACGAGCAGTACTTC. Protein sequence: CASSPGQEPSYEQYF.

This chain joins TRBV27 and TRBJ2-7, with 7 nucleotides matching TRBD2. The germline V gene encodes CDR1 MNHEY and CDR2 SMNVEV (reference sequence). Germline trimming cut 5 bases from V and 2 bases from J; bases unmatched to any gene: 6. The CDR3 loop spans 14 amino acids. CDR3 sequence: CASSVAGLPYEQYF. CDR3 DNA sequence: TGTGCCAGCAGTGTAGCGGGCCTCCCCTACGAGCAGTACTTC.

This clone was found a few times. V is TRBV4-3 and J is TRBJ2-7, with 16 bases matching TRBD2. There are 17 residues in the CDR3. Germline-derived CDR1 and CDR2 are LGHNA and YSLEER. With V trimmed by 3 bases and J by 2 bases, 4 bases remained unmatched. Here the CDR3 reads CASSQGTSGRGTYEQYF. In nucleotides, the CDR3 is TGCGCCAGCAGCCAGGGGACTAGCGGGAGGGGGACCTACGAGCAGTACTTC.

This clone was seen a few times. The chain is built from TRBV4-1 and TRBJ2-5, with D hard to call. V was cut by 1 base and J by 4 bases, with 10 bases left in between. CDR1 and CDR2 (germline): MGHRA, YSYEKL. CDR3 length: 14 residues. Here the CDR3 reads CASSQGAGRETQYF. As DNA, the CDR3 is TGCGCCAGCAGCCAAGGGGCTGGGCGAGAGACCCAGTACTTC.

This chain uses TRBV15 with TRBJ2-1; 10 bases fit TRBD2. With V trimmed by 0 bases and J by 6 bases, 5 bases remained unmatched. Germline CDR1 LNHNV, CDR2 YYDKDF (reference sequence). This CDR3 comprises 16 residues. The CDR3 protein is CATSRDSGLATNEQFF. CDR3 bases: TGTGCCACCAGCAGAGATTCGGGACTAGCGACCAATGAGCAGTTCTTC.

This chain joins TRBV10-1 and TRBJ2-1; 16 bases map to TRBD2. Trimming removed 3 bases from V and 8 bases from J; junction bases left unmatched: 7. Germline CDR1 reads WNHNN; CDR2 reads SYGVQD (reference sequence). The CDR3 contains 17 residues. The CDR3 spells CASSDLGLAGGPYEQFF. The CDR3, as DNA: TGCGCCAGCAGTGACTTGGGACTAGCGGGAGGGCCCTATGAGCAGTTCTTC.

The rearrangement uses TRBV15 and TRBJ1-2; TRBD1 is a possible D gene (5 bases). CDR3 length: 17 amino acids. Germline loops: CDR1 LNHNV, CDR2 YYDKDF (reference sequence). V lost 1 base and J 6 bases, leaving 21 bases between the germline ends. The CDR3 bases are TGTGCCACCAGCAGAGTCATTGGGGCCCAGGGTTTAAATGGCTACACCTTC. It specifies CATSRVIGAQGLNGYTF.